Listed below are T cell receptor beta chains from one sample, sequenced in a study of T cell repertoires in cytomegalovirus infection. From the reads, TCRdb called clonotypes with MiXCR, one entry per CDR3 protein. The table has over 90,000 distinct CDR3 sequences, about 17% seen once. The sequencing sample was made of PBMCs. The receptors derive from a human donor in good health (CMV status not recorded). Some clones in this sample may be carry-over from other donors' samples. Both conserved end residues are part of each CDR3. The D gene is left open where the match is weak. Rows give clone size only sometimes, using once, few, many, or a class for an expanded clone.

>TRBV2|14|-|-|TRBJ1-2
CASSPRSTIYGYTF
TGTGCCAGCAGTCCCAGGTCCACTATCTATGGCTACACCTTC
>TRBV2|15|-|many|TRBJ1-1
CASVEGRGGTTEAFF
TGTGCCAGCGTAGAAGGACGGGGTGGGACAACTGAAGCTTTCTTT
>TRBV6-1|14|-|few|TRBJ2-7
CASREGLPPYEQYF
TGTGCCAGCAGGGAAGGACTACCTCCATACGAGCAGTACTTC
>TRBV6-5|13|-|-|TRBJ2-5
CASSYSGRETQYF
TGTGCCAGCAGTTACTCGGGAAGAGAGACCCAGTACTTC
>TRBV9|14|TRBD1|-|TRBJ1-1
CASRAYRGNTEAFF
TGTGCCAGCAGGGCCTACAGGGGTAACACTGAAGCTTTCTTT
>TRBV20-1|18|-|-|TRBJ2-3
CSARDFGGRAPFTDTQYF
TGCAGTGCTAGAGATTTCGGGGGTAGGGCCCCGTTCACAGATACGCAGTATTTT
>TRBV12-3/TRBV12-4|16|-|many|TRBJ2-1
CASSSQGTLSYNEQFF
TGTGCCAGCAGTTCCCAGGGGACCCTCTCCTACAATGAGCAGTTCTTC
>TRBV29-1|13|-|-|TRBJ2-5
CSVYGPAQETQYF
TGCAGCGTTTACGGACCAGCCCAAGAGACCCAGTACTTC
>TRBV14|15|-|few|TRBJ2-7
CASSFSTGPNYEQYF
TGTGCCAGCAGCTTCTCAACAGGGCCCAACTACGAGCAGTACTTC
>TRBV19|11|-|few|TRBJ2-1
CASSSLVGQFF
TGTGCCAGTAGTTCCTTAGTAGGGCAGTTCTTC
>TRBV7-2|15|-|many|TRBJ2-2
CASSLARENTGELFF
TGTGCCAGCAGCTTAGCTAGGGAAAACACCGGGGAGCTGTTTTTT
>TRBV20-1|18|-|few|TRBJ1-1
CSARAGLRRGLQNTEAFF
TGCAGTGCTAGAGCTGGCCTGAGACGGGGGTTGCAGAACACTGAAGCTTTCTTT
>TRBV10-3|12|-|many|TRBJ2-5
CAISEGQETQYF
TGTGCCATCAGCGAGGGGCAAGAGACCCAGTACTTC
>TRBV4-1|15|-|many|TRBJ2-7
CASSHGETGHHEQYF
TGCGCCAGCAGCCACGGTGAGACAGGACACCACGAGCAGTACTTC
>TRBV7-2|15|TRBD2|many|TRBJ2-2
CASSSRLAGTGELFF
TGTGCCAGCAGCTCCCGGCTAGCGGGCACCGGGGAGCTGTTTTTT
>TRBV7-9|16|-|many|TRBJ1-2
CASSLATGQTSYGYTF
TGTGCCAGCAGCTTAGCGACAGGCCAGACCTCCTATGGCTACACCTTC
>TRBV19|14|TRBD1|-|TRBJ1-5
CASSTDRGIRPQHF
TGTGCCAGTAGTACCGACAGGGGGATTCGGCCCCAGCATTTT
>TRBV20-1|15|-|few|TRBJ1-3
CSACPLGDSGNTIYF
TGCAGTGCGTGCCCCCTGGGGGACTCTGGAAACACCATATATTTT
>TRBV7-8|13|-|many|TRBJ1-1
CASSLELGEGWAF
TGTGCCAGCAGCCTAGAATTGGGGGAAGGGTGGGCCTTT
>TRBV28|14|-|-|TRBJ1-2
CASSLLGQNYGYTF
TGTGCCAGCAGTTTATTAGGGCAGAACTATGGCTACACCTTC
>TRBV6-2/TRBV6-3|14|-|few|TRBJ2-7
CASSYSQFSYEQYF
TGTGCCAGCAGTTACTCGCAGTTCTCCTACGAGCAGTACTTC
>TRBV27|12|-|-|TRBJ2-3
CASTAGSNTQYF
TGTGCCAGCACCGCGGGGTCAAATACGCAGTATTTT
>TRBV28|11|-|-|TRBJ1-1
CASTSGSSSFF
TGTGCCAGCACCTCGGGATCCTCTAGCTTCTTT
>TRBV20-1|16|-|many|TRBJ2-7
CSARGGTTQGHEEQYF
TGCAGTGCTAGAGGGGGCACCACCCAGGGTCATGAAGAGCAGTACTTC
>TRBV28|15|-|few|TRBJ1-5
CASSPDTDSNQPQHF
TGTGCCAGCAGTCCCGACACGGATAGCAATCAGCCCCAGCATTTT
>TRBV4-2|14|-|-|TRBJ2-2
CASSPPTETGELFF
TGTGCCAGCAGCCCACCGACAGAGACCGGGGAGCTGTTTTTT
>TRBV7-9|14|-|few|TRBJ2-1
CASSLAATSGEQFF
TGTGCCAGCAGCTTAGCGGCTACAAGTGGTGAGCAGTTCTTC
>TRBV7-3|15|TRBD1|few|TRBJ2-3
CASSPRTGAGDTQYF
TGTGCCAGCAGCCCACGGACAGGGGCTGGGGATACGCAGTATTTT
>TRBV12-3/TRBV12-4|13|-|few|TRBJ2-7
CASSYELRYEQYF
TGTGCCAGCAGCTACGAATTACGTTACGAGCAGTACTTC
>TRBV7-2|12|-|many|TRBJ2-1
CASSPSYNEQFF
TGTGCCAGCAGCCCAAGCTACAATGAGCAGTTCTTC
>TRBV27|12|-|many|TRBJ2-7
CASSSGTREQYF
TGTGCCAGCAGTTCTGGGACCCGCGAGCAGTACTTC
>TRBV19|13|-|many|TRBJ1-1
CASSIWGSTEAFF
TGTGCCAGTAGTATATGGGGGAGCACTGAAGCTTTCTTT
>TRBV7-9|14|-|-|TRBJ1-2
CASSMPGASYGYTF
TGTGCCAGCAGCATGCCGGGGGCAAGCTATGGCTACACCTTC